This T cell receptor beta chain originates from a study of T cell responses to AZD1222 COVID-19 vaccine. Study-wide points: Two AZD1222 doses significantly raised spike-specific TCR breadth and depth over controls. Among the donors, most were white British and more were female, and clonal diversity was possibly underestimated. Spike as a whole was targeted by vaccine-associated CD4 TCRs, dominant at 160-218 and 743-854.

Trimming left V 6 bases short and J 6 bases short, with 13 bases between. CDR3 size: 12 residues. Germline assignment: CDR1 SGDLS and CDR2 YYNGEE. Data came from immunoSEQ multiplex PCR; TCRdb stores just in-frame clones and leaves some out. Here the sample spans over 45,000 clones, about 85% being singletons. Remarks on this clone: The antigen is undetermined.

This rearrangement joins TRBV9 to TRBJ2-7; D may be TRBD1 or TRBD2 (6 bases each). The TCR comes from an adult in good health. Sequenced here: peripheral blood, sampled on day 0 of AZD1222 vaccination. DNA of the CDR3: TGTGCCAGCAACGCTGGGGGGCGCGAGCAGTACTTC. This sequence encodes CASNAGGREQYF.